These T cell receptor beta chains were read from a single sample in a study of blood T cell repertoires in COVID-19. Assay used: immunoSEQ multiplex PCR; TCRdb lists only in-frame clones, some missing. The sample includes roughly 23,000 clones, around nine tenths seen only once; the top ten take about 6.5%. The sample consisted of peripheral blood. The receptors come from a woman older than 75 with active COVID-19. The CDR3 runs from the conserved cysteine through the conserved F or W. Fields, in order: J gene, V gene, CDR3 length, clone size, CDR3 protein. Where a row states a size, it is once, few, many or the class of an expanded clone; other rows omit it.

>TRBJ1-6|TRBV4-3|15|once
CASSQDEGSSSPLHF
>TRBJ1-3|TRBV10-3|15|-
CAISESGQSGNTIYF
>TRBJ1-1|TRBV7-8|13|-
CASSRRGGTEAFF
>TRBJ2-1|TRBV11-3|16|few
CASSLDRGQGYNEQFF
>TRBJ2-1|TRBV6-5|13|few
CASSYAGSNEQFF
>TRBJ2-7|TRBV12-5|14|-
CASGPGQGTHEQYF
>TRBJ2-2|TRBV27|17|-
CASSSTPRTLSTGELFF
>TRBJ1-6|TRBV11-2|16|few
CASSTSPGQHNSPLHF
>TRBJ1-5|TRBV6-6|15|-
CASRNYEYSNQPQHF
>TRBJ2-5|TRBV5-1|15|-
CASSRTAGGLETQYF
>TRBJ2-2|TRBV5-1|19|-
CASSLAMFGQGPNTGELFF
>TRBJ2-7|TRBV7-6|15|-
CASSLQTRGNYEQYF
>TRBJ2-1|TRBV3-1/TRBV3-2|15|-
CASSQELLSSNEQFF
>TRBJ2-7|TRBV4-1|16|-
CASSQEPFRGAGEQYF
>TRBJ1-5|TRBV6-1|17|-
CASSVSGVGNSNQPQHF
>TRBJ1-5|TRBV6-8|18|-
CASSAPGQHSNYNQPQHF
>TRBJ2-7|TRBV28|14|once
CASRGTAQSYEQYF
>TRBJ2-5|TRBV6-2/TRBV6-3|13|-
CASSTPGQETQYF
>TRBJ2-7|TRBV5-1|15|-
CASSLVRATGAEQYF
>TRBJ2-1|TRBV4-1|18|-
CASSQGLAGGSSYNEQFF
>TRBJ1-5|TRBV5-3|13|-
CARSRGQDQPQHF
>TRBJ2-7|TRBV6-6|15|-
CASTPRSDSSYEQYF
>TRBJ1-5|TRBV28|16|few
CASSFSGAGSNQPQHF
>TRBJ1-5|TRBV15|17|-
CATSRVKGAGGNQPQHF
>TRBJ2-3|TRBV4-1|17|-
CASSQGTSGGPTDTQYF
>TRBJ1-5|TRBV7-2|13|-
CASSLGTNQPQHF
>TRBJ2-2|TRBV9|16|-
CASSPPGLGGTGELFF
>TRBJ2-7|TRBV27|13|-
CASSVGTGYEQYF
>TRBJ1-1|TRBV7-9|13|-
CASSLTVNTEAFF
>TRBJ2-3|TRBV5-4|14|-
CASSPFGGGDTQYF
>TRBJ2-3|TRBV18|16|-
CASSPPLAGGTDTQYF